A single sample is the source of the 27 T cell receptor beta chains below, sequenced in a study of monozygotic twins with inflammatory bowel disease. Following a re-call of the 5' RACE reads, TCRdb has one entry per CDR3 protein and lacks DNA. This sample's clone table lists some 170,000 distinct CDR3 sequences. The specimen was blood. The receptors were sampled from a human donor with ulcerative colitis or Crohn's disease, or a healthy co-twin of an affected twin (not recorded which).

The chain uses TRBV4-3 and TRBJ1-2; TCRdb picks TRBD1, but there is no DNA to check that call. The germline V gene encodes CDR1 LGHNA and CDR2 YSLEER. There are 19 residues in the CDR3. This CDR3 is CASSQGGPGHRVVEHGYTF.

The chain joins TRBV20-1 to TRBJ2-5; TCRdb's assignment of TRBD2 cannot be checked, as there is no DNA. The CDR3 consists of 14 residues. CDR1 is DFQATT and CDR2 is SNEGSKA in the germline V gene (reference sequence). CDR3 region: CSARGLAHQETQYF.

V is TRBV20-1 and J is TRBJ2-3; the D gene TCRdb calls, TRBD2, cannot be checked with no DNA. This CDR3 is 17 amino acids long. Germline V gene lookup returns CDR1 DFQATT and CDR2 SNEGSKA (reference sequence). Here the CDR3 reads CSARVASGATSTDTQYF.

V usage is TRBV5-1 and J usage is TRBJ2-2; TCRdb outputs TRBD1, but without DNA this stays unchecked. The CDR3 is made up of 15 amino acids. Germline CDR1 reads SGHRS; CDR2 reads YFSETQ. CDR3 sequence reads: CASSLTGSNTGELFF.

The genes are TRBV12-3 or TRBV12-4 and TRBJ2-1; checking the TCRdb D call of TRBD2 is not possible without DNA. There are 13 residues in the CDR3. The CDR3 is CASRGGLENEQFF.

The chain combines TRBV5-4 with TRBJ2-3; the TCRdb D gene call, TRBD1, has no DNA to confirm it. The germline V gene has CDR1 SGHNT and CDR2 YYREEE (reference sequence). This CDR3 comprises 16 residues. The CDR3: CASSRLTGDLTDTQYF.

The chain employs TRBV5-1 and TRBJ2-7; with no DNA, the TCRdb D assignment of TRBD1 cannot be verified. Per the germline V gene, CDR1 is SGHRS and CDR2 is YFSETQ. The CDR3 covers 15 residues. CDR3 in amino acids: CASSPGQSISYEQYF.

The genes are TRBV11-2 and TRBJ2-7; the TCRdb D gene call, TRBD2, has no DNA to confirm it. The CDR3 is 14 residues long. Germline V gene data show CDR1 as SGHAT and CDR2 as FQNNGV. The CDR3 reads CASSSPRHHYEQYF.

This chain connects TRBV7-9 to TRBJ2-3; the D call of TRBD2 rests on TCRdb alone, since no DNA is present to check it. Germline V lookup: CDR1 SEHNR, CDR2 FQNEAQ (reference sequence). The CDR3 consists of 13 residues. The CDR3 is CASSSRGTDTQYF.

The CDR3 sequence: CASSYVSGSTDTQYF. This chain links TRBV5-1 with TRBJ2-3; TCRdb's D call, TRBD2, is unchecked because there is no DNA. CDR3 size: 15 residues. Germline CDR1 and CDR2: SGHRS and YFSETQ.

This CDR3 reads CASRRTPSSYEQYF. The chain links TRBV3-1 to TRBJ2-7; the TCRdb call, TRBD1, lacks DNA for checking. The CDR3 extends over 14 amino acids. Germline V gene sequence: CDR1 LGHDT, CDR2 YNNKEL (reference sequence).

This chain links TRBV5-6 with TRBJ1-5; TCRdb proposes TRBD1, but this gene call is untestable without DNA. CDR1 is SGHDT, CDR2 YYEEEE, per germline. The CDR3 runs 13 residues. CDR3 sequence reads: CASSPGGVQPQHF.

The rearrangement joins TRBV5-1 to TRBJ2-1; lacking DNA, the TRBD1 call made by TCRdb goes unchecked. The germline V gene has CDR1 SGHRS and CDR2 YFSETQ. This CDR3 has 15 amino acids. This CDR3 is CASRSPPGGGDEQFF.

V gene TRBV9 combines with J gene TRBJ2-3; TCRdb's D call, TRBD1, is unchecked because there is no DNA. This CDR3 comprises 14 residues. Per the germline V gene, CDR1 is SGDLS and CDR2 is YYNGEE. This chain's CDR3 is CASSDRTETGTQYF. Using reference TRBV9 and TRBJ2-3 for the parts outside the CDR3, the full variable domain is DSGVTQTPKHLITATGQRVTLRCSPRSGDLSVYWYQQSLDQGLQFLIQYYNGEERAKGNILERFSAQQFPDLHSELNLSSLELGDSALYFCASSDRTETGTQYFGPGTRLTVL.

The V and J genes are TRBV6-6 and TRBJ2-1; TCRdb's D call of TRBD2 is untestable without DNA. The CDR3 totals 14 residues. Germline loops: CDR1 MNHNY, CDR2 SVGAGI (reference sequence). This CDR3 is CASSYSTSNNEQFF.

V usage is TRBV5-1 and J usage is TRBJ2-5; TCRdb calls TRBD1, which cannot be checked without DNA. The CDR3 consists of 15 residues. CDR1 and CDR2 from the germline V gene are SGHRS and YFSETQ. The CDR3 is CASSLAGQGEETQYF.

The chain employs TRBV6-6 and TRBJ2-3; TCRdb proposes TRBD1, but this gene call is untestable without DNA. CDR3 length: 11 amino acids. Per germline, CDR1 MNHNY and CDR2 SVGAGI (reference sequence). The CDR3: CASRTLDTQYF.

The chain joins TRBV28 to TRBJ2-1; the TCRdb call, TRBD2, lacks DNA for checking. The CDR3 consists of 14 residues. The germline V gene has CDR1 MDHEN and CDR2 SYDVKM. The CDR3 sequence: CASSLPLGWDEQFF. Using reference TRBV28 and TRBJ2-1 for the parts outside the CDR3, the full variable domain is DVKVTQSSRYLVKRTGEKVFLECVQDMDHENMFWYRQDPGLGLRLIYFSYDVKMKEKGDIPEGYSVSREKKERFSLILESASTNQTSMYLCASSLPLGWDEQFFGPGTRLTVL.

V gene TRBV19 combines with J gene TRBJ2-7. The CDR3 consists of 13 residues. Germline loops: CDR1 LNHDA, CDR2 SQIVND (reference sequence). CDR3 protein: CASSPNQRYEQYF.

The rearrangement links TRBV4-1 to TRBJ1-5. The CDR3 is 15 amino acids. CDR1 is MGHRA, CDR2 YSYEKL, per germline. The CDR3 loop is CASSQDADSNQPQHF.

V and J are TRBV5-1 and TRBJ1-1; checking the TCRdb D call of TRBD1 is not possible without DNA. Germline CDR1 is SGHRS and CDR2 is YFSETQ. There are 15 residues in the CDR3. CDR3 loop: CASSLTGPMNTEAFF.

The gene calls are TRBV20-1 and TRBJ2-1; the TCRdb D gene call, TRBD2, has no DNA to confirm it. The length of the CDR3 is 12 residues. The germline gives CDR1 DFQATT, CDR2 SNEGSKA (reference sequence). CDR3 protein: CSARGLAGLQFF.

V and J are TRBV7-2 and TRBJ2-1; no DNA is available, so the TRBD1 call from TCRdb remains unchecked. The germline V gene has CDR1 SGHTA and CDR2 FQGNSA. CDR3 length equals 13 residues. CDR3 loop: CASSAYGTNEQFF. The complete variable domain, with remaining parts taken from reference TRBV7-2 and TRBJ2-1, reads GAGVSQSPSNKVTEKGKDVELRCDPISGHTALYWYRQSLGQGLEFLIYFQGNSAPDKSGLPSDRFSAERTGGSVSTLTIQRTQQEDSAVYLCASSAYGTNEQFFGPGTRLTVL.

This sequence joins TRBV12-3 or TRBV12-4 and TRBJ1-2. The CDR3 runs to 13 residues. Here the CDR3 reads CASSFTLGYGYTF.

This sequence joins TRBV5-1 and TRBJ2-4; TCRdb designates TRBD2, a call that cannot be tested without DNA. Germline assignment: CDR1 SGHRS and CDR2 YFSETQ. There are 16 residues in the CDR3. The CDR3 here is CASSLGSTSGLNIQYF. The whole variable domain, remainder taken from reference TRBV5-1 and TRBJ2-4, is KAGVTQTPRYLIKTRGQQVTLSCSPISGHRSVSWYQQTPGQGLQFLFEYFSETQRNKGNFPGRFSGRQFSNSRSEMNVSTLELGDSALYLCASSLGSTSGLNIQYFGAGTRLSVL.

The chain links TRBV11-2 to TRBJ2-5. This CDR3 is 13 amino acids long. From germline, CDR1 is SGHAT and CDR2 FQNNGV. This CDR3 is CASSLGFQETQYF.

The chain has TRBV5-1 and TRBJ2-7; TCRdb's D call, TRBD1, is unchecked because there is no DNA. Per germline, CDR1 SGHRS and CDR2 YFSETQ. The CDR3 is made up of 13 amino acids. The CDR3 reads CASSLGQDYEQYF.